A single TCR beta chain is shown here with its context. Its antigen is as yet unknown. Documented treatment: roughly ten-day PBMC culture with coronavirus spike peptide pools or control peptides (ViraFEST assay). Samples of CD4+ T cells were obtained from the unexposed donor before the COVID-19 pandemic (2011-2018). Antigen-specific T cells were expanded with peptide pools by ViraFEST, and TCRs were then sequenced. This specimen belongs to a study of vaccination and CD4 T cells after COVID-19. Looking at the study overall: Cellular stimulation was performed using overlapping spike peptides derived from SARS-CoV-2, HCoV-NL63, HCoV-OC43 and HCoV-229E. General study points: A nonsignificant rise from around 20 to 38 was seen in the median number of SARS-CoV-2-reactive clonotypes. The study examined relatively few convalescent patients and included no early post-infection timepoints.

The Oncomine TCR Beta short-read assay sequenced DNA from cultured CD4+ T cells. TCRdb processed the PCR reads anew with MiXCR; each CDR3 protein has one entry. This sample carries about 7,500 distinct CDR3 sequences, around 40% of them seen once, and the ten largest clones take about 15%. The CDR3 has 13 residues. The V gene's germline CDR1 is SGHTA and CDR2 FQGTGA. V lost 2 bases, J lost 7 bases, and 3 bases stayed unmatched. This TCR derives from a human donor in good health. The sample taken for sequencing was CD4+ T cells from blood, cultured in vitro. The V call is TRBV7-3, the J call TRBJ1-1, with 8 positions matching TRBD1. The CDR3 here is CASSLGQGGEAFF. The CDR3 DNA reads TGTGCCAGCAGCTTAGGACAGGGTGGTGAAGCTTTCTTT.